The source of this TCR beta chain is a study of T cell clonality in common variable immunodeficiency. The CDR3 contains 13 residues. TCRdb's table, derived via immunoSEQ multiplex PCR, lists solely in-frame clones and lacks some. This record lists 35,000 to 55,000 clones, none seen once only, and the top ten clones contain over 9.5%. This clone showed up many times. Compared with germline, one end of the junction differs, possibly owing to a read error. The read stops 3 residues short of the end of the CDR3; the missing end is completed from the germline J gene. The gene calls are TRBV5-3 and TRBJ1-1; perhaps TRBD1 as D (5 bases). TRBV5-3 is annotated as an ORF whose role is uncertain. The specimen sequenced was peripheral blood mononuclear cells. The receptor comes from a person aged 18 to 75 in good health. This chain's CDR3 is CAQGDCRNSEAFF. The CDR3 DNA, read in part, is TGTGCCCAAGGGGACTGTCGGAACTCTGAA.